This TCR beta chain was retrieved from a study of cytomegalovirus exposure and HLA in healthy donors. The study, taken as a whole, reports: Common viral pathogens (according to a later analysis) appeared linked to several of the most significant clusters. The authors enumerated 150 to 200 TCR beta chains as linked to cytomegalovirus. Data from an earlier analysis indicated that most TCR beta V segments were productive either about 87% or about 30% of the time.

Looked up from germline, CDR1 is SGHDN and CDR2 is FVKESK. The CDR3 consists of 18 residues. The trim removed 0 bases at V and 5 bases at J, leaving 10 bases unmatched. Nominally healthy donors were sampled, though unrecorded immune exposures were likely. Amplification used 60 Vbeta primers and 13 Jbeta primers. The repertoire was sequenced with immunoSEQ multiplex PCR; TCRdb's copy has only in-frame clones and lacks some. The specimen's table records about 120,000 clones. About this clone: What it binds is unknown.

The TCR comes from a man in his forties in good health and CMV-seropositive. This chain links TRBV14 with TRBJ2-1; 10 bases map to TRBD2. Sequences were obtained from PBMCs. Written as DNA, the CDR3 is TGTGCCAGCAGCCAAGATCGGAACGGGCTAGCGGGGGACAATGAGCAGTTCTTC. Residues: CASSQDRNGLAGDNEQFF. The whole variable domain, filled in from reference TRBV14 and TRBJ2-1, reads EAGVTQFPSHSVIEKGQTVTLRCDPISGHDNLYWYRRVMGKEIKFLLHFVKESKQDESGMPNNRFLAERTGGTYSTLKVQPAELEDSGVYFCASSQDRNGLAGDNEQFFGPGTRLTVL.